This is a list of T cell receptor beta chains from one sample in a study of blood T cells in healthy people across ages. TCRdb called the 5' RACE reads again in MiXCR, with one record for every CDR3 protein. The data contain approximately 900,000 distinct CDR3 sequences, around 48% of them seen just once; the ten biggest clones take up roughly 13%. The sample was blood. Source of these receptors: a man aged 25 to 40 in good health. CDR3s include the opening cysteine and the closing phenylalanine or tryptophan. A D gene is named only where the DNA matches it firmly. Not every row has a clone size; where given, it reads once, few, many or a size class.

CDR3 DNA,CDR3 protein,clone size,D gene,V gene,J gene
TGTGCCAGCAGTTGGGGGGGCTCCGTTACCTACGAGCAGTACTTC,CASSWGGSVTYEQYF,-,-,TRBV12-3/TRBV12-4,TRBJ2-7
TGCGCCAGCAGCCAGGGAGACACACAAGAGACCCAGTACTTC,CASSQGDTQETQYF,-,-,TRBV5-1,TRBJ2-5
TGTGCCGCCACCGGGGGGCTGGAAGGCTACACCTTC,CAATGGLEGYTF,-,-,TRBV2,TRBJ1-2
TGTGCCAGCAGTTACTCGATGCTAGCAGGCGAGCAGTACTTC,CASSYSMLAGEQYF,-,-,TRBV6-2/TRBV6-3,TRBJ2-7
TGCGCCAGCAGCCAAGGGTCAGGGGGGGAGGAGACCCAGTACTTC,CASSQGSGGEETQYF,once,-,TRBV4-1,TRBJ2-5
TGTGCCAGCAGTCCACAGGGGGCAGGCACTGAAGCTTTCTTT,CASSPQGAGTEAFF,-,TRBD1,TRBV12-3/TRBV12-4,TRBJ1-1
TGTGCCAGCAGCCCTATACCGGGACTAGCGAATGAGCAGTTCTTC,CASSPIPGLANEQFF,few,TRBD2,TRBV7-2,TRBJ2-1
TGCGCCAGCAGCCAAGGTGGTCAGGGATACGATCAGCCCCAGCATTTT,CASSQGGQGYDQPQHF,few,-,TRBV4-3,TRBJ1-5
TGTGCCAGCAGTCCGAGGACTAGCGGAGTTAACAGTGAGCAGTTCTTC,CASSPRTSGVNSEQFF,-,TRBD2,TRBV28,TRBJ2-1
TGTGCCAGCAGTTTTCGGCCGGGACAGGCTTTGATTAAGCAAGATTACGAGCAGTACTTC,CASSFRPGQALIKQDYEQYF,-,TRBD1,TRBV6-2/TRBV6-3,TRBJ2-7
TGCGCCAGCAGCTTGGCCCCTAGCGGGCCCACTAGCACAGATACGCAGTATTTT,CASSLAPSGPTSTDTQYF,few,TRBD2,TRBV5-1,TRBJ2-3
TGTGCCAGCAGCGTCCACCGACAGGGGAGGTCGGTCAATCAGCCCCAGCATTTT,CASSVHRQGRSVNQPQHF,-,TRBD1,TRBV6-1,TRBJ1-5
TGCGCCAGCAGCAAAGGACAGGCCCCCACTGAAGCTTTCTTT,CASSKGQAPTEAFF,once,TRBD1,TRBV5-1,TRBJ1-1
TGTGCCAGCAGCCCACGAGGACTTAGCACAGATACGCAGTATTTT,CASSPRGLSTDTQYF,-,-,TRBV9,TRBJ2-3